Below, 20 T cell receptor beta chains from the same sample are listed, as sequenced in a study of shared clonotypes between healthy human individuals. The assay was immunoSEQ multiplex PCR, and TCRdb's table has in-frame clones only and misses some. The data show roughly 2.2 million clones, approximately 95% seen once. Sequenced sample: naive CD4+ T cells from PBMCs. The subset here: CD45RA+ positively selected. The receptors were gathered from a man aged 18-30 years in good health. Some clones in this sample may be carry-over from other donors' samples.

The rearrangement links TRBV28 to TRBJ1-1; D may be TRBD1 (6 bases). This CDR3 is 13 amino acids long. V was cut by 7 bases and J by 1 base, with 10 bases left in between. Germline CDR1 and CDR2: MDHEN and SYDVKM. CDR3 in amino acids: CASIRQANTEAFF. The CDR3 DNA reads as TGTGCCAGCATCCGACAGGCGAACACTGAAGCTTTCTTT.

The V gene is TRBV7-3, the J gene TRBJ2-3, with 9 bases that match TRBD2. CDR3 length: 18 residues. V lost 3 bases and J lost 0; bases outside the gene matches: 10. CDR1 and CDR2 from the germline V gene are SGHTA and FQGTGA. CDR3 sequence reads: CASSFRTSAITSTDTQYF. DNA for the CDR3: TGTGCCAGCAGCTTCAGGACTAGCGCCATCACTAGCACAGATACGCAGTATTTT. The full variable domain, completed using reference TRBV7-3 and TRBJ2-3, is GAGVSQTPSNKVTEKGKYVELRCDPISGHTALYWYRQSLGQGPEFLIYFQGTGAADDSGLPNDRFFAVRPEGSVSTLKIQRTERGDSAVYLCASSFRTSAITSTDTQYFGPGTRLTVL.

The CDR3 is CASSPGTVTHMNTEAFF. For the CDR3, the DNA is TGTGCCAGCAGCCCCGGGACAGTTACCCACATGAACACTGAAGCTTTCTTT. This chain joins TRBV7-8 and TRBJ1-1, with TRBD1 identical over 7 bases. This CDR3 has 17 residues. CDR1 and CDR2 from the germline V gene are SGHVS and FQNEAQ. V lost 5 bases and J lost 0; bases outside the gene matches: 12.

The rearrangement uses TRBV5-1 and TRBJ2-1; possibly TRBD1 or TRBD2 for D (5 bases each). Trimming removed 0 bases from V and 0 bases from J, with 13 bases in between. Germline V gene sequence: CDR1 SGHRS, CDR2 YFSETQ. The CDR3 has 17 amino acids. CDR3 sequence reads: CASSLDPGSLSYNEQFF. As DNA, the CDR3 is TGCGCCAGCAGCTTGGATCCAGGGAGCCTCTCCTACAATGAGCAGTTCTTC. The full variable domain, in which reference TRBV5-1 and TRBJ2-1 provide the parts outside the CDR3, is KAGVTQTPRYLIKTRGQQVTLSCSPISGHRSVSWYQQTPGQGLQFLFEYFSETQRNKGNFPGRFSGRQFSNSRSEMNVSTLELGDSALYLCASSLDPGSLSYNEQFFGPGTRLTVL.

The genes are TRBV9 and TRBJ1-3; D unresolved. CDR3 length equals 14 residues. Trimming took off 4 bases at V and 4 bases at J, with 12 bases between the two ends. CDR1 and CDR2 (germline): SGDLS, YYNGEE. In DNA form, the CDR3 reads TGTGCCAGCAGCCCCCGGGTGTCCGGAAACACCATATATTTT. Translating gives CASSPRVSGNTIYF.

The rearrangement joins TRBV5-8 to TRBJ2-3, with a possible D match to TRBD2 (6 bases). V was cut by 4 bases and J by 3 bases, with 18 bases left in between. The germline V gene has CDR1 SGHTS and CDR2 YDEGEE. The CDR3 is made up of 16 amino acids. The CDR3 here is CASSPFATAGTDTQYF. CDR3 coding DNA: TGTGCCAGCAGCCCTTTTGCTACGGCGGGAACAGATACGCAGTATTTT.

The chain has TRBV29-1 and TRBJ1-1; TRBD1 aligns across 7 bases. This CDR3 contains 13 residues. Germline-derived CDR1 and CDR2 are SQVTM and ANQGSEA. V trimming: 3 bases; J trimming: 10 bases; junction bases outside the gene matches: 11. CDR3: CSVDDRVGSAAFF. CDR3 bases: TGCAGCGTTGACGACAGGGTGGGTTCCGCAGCTTTCTTT.

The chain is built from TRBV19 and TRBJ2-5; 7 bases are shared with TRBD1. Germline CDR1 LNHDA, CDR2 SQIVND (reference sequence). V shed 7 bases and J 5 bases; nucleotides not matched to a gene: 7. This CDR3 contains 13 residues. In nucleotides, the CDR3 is TGTGCCAGTAAGAGGACAGGAGGTGAGACCCAGTACTTC. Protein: CASKRTGGETQYF.

In DNA form, the CDR3 reads TGTGCCAGCACCCCTTCCCCCTGGGGTACGCAGTATTTT. It is translated as CASTPSPWGTQYF. This chain uses TRBV9 with TRBJ2-3; D is undetermined. The germline V and J ends were trimmed by 6 bases and 8 bases, with 16 bases remaining between them. This CDR3 is 13 amino acids long. Germline values: CDR1 SGDLS, CDR2 YYNGEE. The variable domain in full, completed from reference TRBV9 and TRBJ2-3, reads DSGVTQTPKHLITATGQRVTLRCSPRSGDLSVYWYQQSLDQGLQFLIQYYNGEERAKGNILERFSAQQFPDLHSELNLSSLELGDSALYFCASTPSPWGTQYFGPGTRLTVL.

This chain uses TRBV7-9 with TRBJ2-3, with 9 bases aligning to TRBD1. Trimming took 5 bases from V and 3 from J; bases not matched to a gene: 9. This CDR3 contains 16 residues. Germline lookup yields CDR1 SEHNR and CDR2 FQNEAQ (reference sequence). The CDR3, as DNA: TGTGCCAGCAGCGGATACAGGGGGCGCGAAACAGATACGCAGTATTTT. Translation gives CASSGYRGRETDTQYF.

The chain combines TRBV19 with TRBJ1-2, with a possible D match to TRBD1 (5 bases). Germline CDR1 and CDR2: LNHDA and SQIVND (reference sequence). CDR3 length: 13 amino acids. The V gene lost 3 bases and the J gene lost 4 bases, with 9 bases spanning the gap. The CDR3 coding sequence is TGTGCCAGTAGTATGGGCGGGGCCTATGGCTACACCTTC. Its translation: CASSMGGAYGYTF.

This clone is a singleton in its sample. CDR3 protein: CASSRGTGTQGTGELFF. Written as DNA, the CDR3 is TGTGCCAGCAGCCGTGGAACAGGGACCCAGGGGACCGGGGAGCTGTTTTTT. V gene TRBV7-6 combines with J gene TRBJ2-2; D might be TRBD1 (6 bases). Germline CDR1 reads SGHVS; CDR2 reads FNYEAQ. This CDR3 region has 17 residues. Between the trimmed V and J ends, which lost 5 bases and 5 bases, there was a span of 21 bases.

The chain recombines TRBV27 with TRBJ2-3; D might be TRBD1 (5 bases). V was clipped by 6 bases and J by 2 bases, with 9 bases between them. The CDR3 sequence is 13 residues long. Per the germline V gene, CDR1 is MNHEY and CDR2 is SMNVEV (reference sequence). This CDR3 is CASRTAHTDTQYF. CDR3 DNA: TGTGCCAGCAGGACAGCGCACACAGATACGCAGTATTTT.

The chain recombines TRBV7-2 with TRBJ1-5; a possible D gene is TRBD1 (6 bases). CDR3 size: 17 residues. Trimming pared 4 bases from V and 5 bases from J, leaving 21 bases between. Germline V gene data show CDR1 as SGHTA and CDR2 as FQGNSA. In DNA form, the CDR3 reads TGTGCCAGCAGCTCGACAAAACAGGGAGTTAGTCATCAGCCCCAGCATTTT. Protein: CASSSTKQGVSHQPQHF.

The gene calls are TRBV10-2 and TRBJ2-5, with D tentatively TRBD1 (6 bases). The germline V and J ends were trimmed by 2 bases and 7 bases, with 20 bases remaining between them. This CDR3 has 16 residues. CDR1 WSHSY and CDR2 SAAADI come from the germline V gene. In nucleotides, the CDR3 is TGCGCCAGCAGTGAGAGATCTGTCGAGGGGGTATGGACCCAGTACTTC. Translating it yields CASSERSVEGVWTQYF.

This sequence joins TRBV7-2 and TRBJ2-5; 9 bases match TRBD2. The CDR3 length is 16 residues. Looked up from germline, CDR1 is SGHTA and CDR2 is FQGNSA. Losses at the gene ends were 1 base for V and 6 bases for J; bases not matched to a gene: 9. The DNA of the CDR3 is TGTGCCAGCAGCTTAGTTGGGGCGGGAGGGCCAAAGACCCAGTACTTC. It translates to CASSLVGAGGPKTQYF.

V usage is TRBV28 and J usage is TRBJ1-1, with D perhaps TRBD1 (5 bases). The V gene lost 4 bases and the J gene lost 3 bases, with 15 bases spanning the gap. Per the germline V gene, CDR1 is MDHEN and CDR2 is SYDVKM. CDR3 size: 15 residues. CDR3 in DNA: TGTGCCAGCAGTTACTGGTCGGGGCGGGACACTGAAGCTTTCTTT. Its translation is CASSYWSGRDTEAFF. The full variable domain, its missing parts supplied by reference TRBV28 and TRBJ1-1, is DVKVTQSSRYLVKRTGEKVFLECVQDMDHENMFWYRQDPGLGLRLIYFSYDVKMKEKGDIPEGYSVSREKKERFSLILESASTNQTSMYLCASSYWSGRDTEAFFGQGTRLTVV.

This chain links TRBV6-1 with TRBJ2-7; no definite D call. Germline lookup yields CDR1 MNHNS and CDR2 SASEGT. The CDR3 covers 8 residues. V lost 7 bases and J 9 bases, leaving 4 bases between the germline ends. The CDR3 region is CASMAQYF. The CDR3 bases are TGTGCCAGCATGGCGCAGTACTTC.

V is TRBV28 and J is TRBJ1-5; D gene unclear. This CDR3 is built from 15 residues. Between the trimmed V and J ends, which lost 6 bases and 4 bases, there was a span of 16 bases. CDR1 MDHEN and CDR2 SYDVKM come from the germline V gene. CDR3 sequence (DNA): TGTGCCAGCAGGGTGCCCGAGGTTGGGAATCAGCCCCAGCATTTT. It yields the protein CASRVPEVGNQPQHF.

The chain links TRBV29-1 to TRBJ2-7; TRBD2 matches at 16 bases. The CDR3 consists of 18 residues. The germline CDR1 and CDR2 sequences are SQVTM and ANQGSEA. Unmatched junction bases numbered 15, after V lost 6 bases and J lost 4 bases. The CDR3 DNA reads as TGCAGCGTATTCCCCGGGACTAGCGGGAGGGCAGGAAGATACGAGCAGTACTTC. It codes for CSVFPGTSGRAGRYEQYF.